The rows below give T cell receptor beta chains drawn from one sample of a study of cytomegalovirus exposure and HLA in healthy donors. The protocol was immunoSEQ multiplex PCR, while the TCRdb copy is restricted to in-frame clones and leaves out a portion. Seen here are approximately 260,000 clones, approximately 84% observed once, and the top ten hold 1% to 1.5%. Sequencing was performed on PBMCs. All receptors derive from a woman between 25 and 40 years old in good health and CMV-seropositive. Both conserved end residues are part of each CDR3. The D gene is left open where the match is weak. The listing skips clone size in some rows; elsewhere it reads once, few, many or a size class.

clone_size | j_call | d_call | v_call | cdr3_aa | cdr3_nt
- | TRBJ2-3 | - | TRBV6-6 | CASSRSGEGDTQYF | TGTGCCAGCAGTAGGTCAGGGGAGGGAGATACGCAGTATTTT
- | TRBJ1-5 | - | TRBV19 | CASSIGAAAYQPQHF | TGTGCCAGTAGTATTGGGGCAGCAGCTTATCAGCCCCAGCATTTT
- | TRBJ1-5 | - | TRBV7-6 | CASSLLEGDQPQHF | TGTGCCAGCAGCTTACTGGAAGGAGATCAGCCCCAGCATTTT
- | TRBJ1-1 | - | TRBV11-3 | CASSPTEKGHTEAFF | TGTGCCAGCAGCCCAACAGAAAAGGGGCACACTGAAGCTTTCTTT
- | TRBJ1-4 | - | TRBV27 | CASSYPDGVLFF | TGTGCCAGCAGTTACCCGGACGGGGTTCTGTTTTTT
- | TRBJ1-5 | - | TRBV18 | CASSRGPAGNQPQHF | TGTGCCAGCTCGCGGGGTCCCGCAGGGAATCAGCCCCAGCATTTT
few | TRBJ2-7 | - | TRBV4-1 | CASSQQGMYEQYF | TGCGCCAGCAGCCAACAGGGTATGTACGAGCAGTACTTC
- | TRBJ2-1 | TRBD2 | TRBV2 | CASSEAGGVAPNEQFF | TGTGCCAGCAGTGAAGCGGGGGGGGTCGCTCCTAATGAGCAGTTCTTC
- | TRBJ2-5 | - | TRBV28 | CASSFEWPAAQYF | TGTGCCAGCAGTTTCGAGTGGCCGGCGGCCCAGTACTTC
- | TRBJ2-7 | TRBD1 | TRBV5-1 | CASSRYLTGVNEQYF | TGCGCCAGCAGCCGATACTTGACAGGGGTTAACGAGCAGTACTTC
- | TRBJ2-6 | - | TRBV5-8 | CASSLDQIGANVLTF | TGTGCCAGCAGCTTGGATCAGATAGGGGCCAACGTCCTGACTTTC
- | TRBJ2-5 | TRBD1 | TRBV5-6 | CASSLGTGGAETQYF | TGTGCCAGCAGCTTGGGGACAGGGGGGGCGGAGACCCAGTACTTC
- | TRBJ2-1 | TRBD2 | TRBV27 | CATTPAGADDEQFF | TGTGCCACCACACCAGCGGGAGCCGACGATGAGCAGTTCTTC
- | TRBJ2-1 | TRBD2 | TRBV9 | CASSVSGTRPDEQFF | TGTGCCAGCAGCGTCTCGGGGACTAGACCGGATGAGCAGTTCTTC
- | TRBJ2-1 | TRBD1 | TRBV7-3 | CASRSDRGLGGRNNEQFF | TGTGCCAGCAGGTCAGACAGGGGGCTTGGAGGGCGGAACAATGAGCAGTTCTTC
- | TRBJ2-3 | TRBD1 | TRBV7-9 | CASCVLGQGETDTQYF | TGTGCCAGCTGCGTATTGGGACAGGGGGAGACAGATACGCAGTATTTT
- | TRBJ1-5 | TRBD1 | TRBV7-2 | CASTWSGDSHQPQHF | TGTGCCAGCACCTGGTCTGGGGACAGTCATCAGCCCCAGCATTTT
- | TRBJ2-2 | - | TRBV5-6 | CASSLVSANTGELFF | TGTGCCAGCAGCTTGGTTAGCGCGAACACCGGGGAGCTGTTTTTT
- | TRBJ2-3 | TRBD1 | TRBV19 | CASSKDRGTDTQYF | TGTGCCAGTAGTAAGGACAGGGGCACAGATACGCAGTATTTT
- | TRBJ2-1 | - | TRBV25-1 | CASSLGGSVTPSYNEQFF | TGTGCCAGCAGTCTCGGCGGGTCGGTTACCCCCTCCTACAATGAGCAGTTCTTC
once | TRBJ2-7 | TRBD1 | TRBV27 | CASYSYHKRQGAYEQYF | TGTGCCAGCTACAGTTACCATAAACGACAGGGGGCCTACGAGCAGTACTTC
once | TRBJ2-7 | TRBD2 | TRBV27 | CASRKLPVGTRGGEQYF | TGTGCCAGCAGGAAACTCCCCGTTGGGACTAGGGGAGGCGAGCAGTACTTC
- | TRBJ2-7 | - | TRBV5-1 | CASSSFTGAQEQYF | TGCGCCAGCAGCTCCTTTACGGGAGCCCAGGAGCAGTACTTC
- | TRBJ2-5 | - | TRBV7-3 | CASSLGGPETQYF | TGTGCCAGCAGCTTGGGGGGTCCAGAGACCCAGTACTTC
- | TRBJ1-5 | - | TRBV27 | CASRGRGTTGNQPQHF | TGTGCCAGCAGGGGTAGGGGGACGACGGGCAATCAGCCCCAGCATTTT
- | TRBJ2-5 | TRBD1 | TRBV28 | CASSPQGAETQYF | TGTGCCAGCAGTCCACAGGGGGCGGAGACCCAGTACTTC
few | TRBJ2-7 | - | TRBV18 | CASSPPSRNDEQYF | TGTGCCAGCTCACCACCGTCCAGGAACGACGAGCAGTACTTC
- | TRBJ2-7 | TRBD2 | TRBV15 | CATSRDRGLAGSEQYF | TGTGCCACCAGCAGAGATCGGGGACTAGCGGGATCGGAGCAGTACTTC
- | TRBJ1-5 | - | TRBV30 | CAWSPGLGNQPQHF | TGTGCCTGGAGTCCTGGGCTGGGCAATCAGCCCCAGCATTTT
- | TRBJ2-7 | TRBD2 | TRBV5-1 | CASSLSAGSYEQYF | TGCGCCAGCAGCTTATCAGCGGGAAGCTACGAGCAGTACTTC
- | TRBJ1-4 | TRBD1 | TRBV5-1 | CASSWNSGTANEKLFF | TGCGCCAGCAGCTGGAATTCCGGGACAGCTAATGAAAAACTGTTTTTT
- | TRBJ1-5 | TRBD1 | TRBV19 | CASSTGWDSFNQPQHF | TGTGCCAGTAGTACCGGGTGGGACAGCTTTAATCAGCCCCAGCATTTT
- | TRBJ2-7 | - | TRBV11-2 | CASSEDRSYEQYF | TGTGCCAGCAGCGAGGACAGATCCTACGAGCAGTACTTC
- | TRBJ2-1 | - | TRBV19 | CASSPHMGPSSYNEQFF | TGTGCCAGTAGCCCCCATATGGGCCCGAGCTCCTACAATGAGCAGTTCTTC
once | TRBJ2-7 | - | TRBV6-5 | CASSYRPGGSYEQYF | TGTGCCAGCAGTTACCGACCCGGGGGCTCCTACGAGCAGTACTTC
- | TRBJ2-1 | - | TRBV5-6 | CASSWGVDNEQFF | TGTGCCAGCAGCTGGGGCGTAGACAATGAGCAGTTCTTC
- | TRBJ2-5 | - | TRBV25-1 | CASGHGTQYF | TGTGCCAGCGGGCATGGGACCCAGTACTTC
- | TRBJ2-7 | TRBD2 | TRBV29-1 | CSVGLAGVNEQYF | TGCAGCGTGGGACTAGCGGGAGTGAACGAGCAGTACTTC
- | TRBJ1-2 | - | TRBV10-2 | CASSGLISYTF | TGCGCCAGCAGCGGTCTGATCAGCTACACCTTC
few | TRBJ1-1 | - | TRBV5-8 | CASSLKQGQGGAEAFF | TGTGCCAGCAGCTTGAAACAAGGGCAGGGCGGAGCTGAAGCTTTCTTT
- | TRBJ2-1 | TRBD2 | TRBV6-5 | CASRAGGVINEQFF | TGTGCCAGCCGGGCGGGAGGTGTTATTAATGAGCAGTTCTTC
- | TRBJ2-7 | TRBD2 | TRBV19 | CASSIEPYASGIAEQYF | TGTGCCAGTAGTATAGAGCCCTACGCTAGCGGGATTGCCGAGCAGTACTTC
- | TRBJ2-7 | - | TRBV4-1 | CASSLTVFSYEQYF | TGCGCCAGCAGCCTGACAGTTTTCTCCTACGAGCAGTACTTC